The clone carrying this T cell receptor beta chain was seen just once. The data are from a study of control samples from healthy donors and cancer patients. The protocol was immunoSEQ multiplex PCR, while the TCRdb copy is restricted to in-frame clones and leaves out a portion. This sample has 100,000 to 150,000 clones; less than 90% occur once, and the top ten carry 1.5% to 2%. Germline V CDR1 and CDR2: SGHVS, FNYEAQ. The CDR3 contains 15 residues. With 3 bases clipped from V and 4 bases from J, the junction kept 2 bases outside the gene matches. This TCR was sampled from a young man in good health. Sequencing input: blood. The J gene is TRBJ2-1, the V gene TRBV7-6; 11 bases agree with TRBD2. The CDR3 loop reads CASSLASGRYNEQFF. The CDR3 nucleotides are TGTGCCAGCAGCTTGGCTAGCGGGAGGTACAATGAGCAGTTCTTC.